This is a list of T cell receptor beta chains from one sample in a study of cytomegalovirus exposure and HLA in healthy donors. Only in-frame clones appear in the TCRdb table, and some are missing; sequencing was by immunoSEQ multiplex PCR. The sample includes 87,000 or so clones, about 76% of them seen just once. The sequenced sample was PBMCs. Receptors originate from a middle-aged woman in good health and CMV-seronegative. Each CDR3 is given with its conserved first and last residue. D genes are given only for firm matches. Only part of the rows carry a size: once, few, many, or a class if the clone is expanded.

V gene	J gene	D gene	clone size	CDR3 DNA	CDR3 protein
TRBV7-9	TRBJ2-5	NA	NA	TGTGCCAGCAGCCGTAGGGGGGGCCAAGAGACCCAGTACTTC	CASSRRGGQETQYF
TRBV30	TRBJ1-6	NA	few	TGTGCCTGGAACCGGGACATGGTGAATTCACCCCTCCACTTT	CAWNRDMVNSPLHF
TRBV5-1	TRBJ2-3	NA	NA	TGCGCCAGCAGCGAGGGTTGGGATACGCAGTATTTT	CASSEGWDTQYF
TRBV5-4	TRBJ2-7	TRBD1	NA	TGTGCCAGCAGACCCGGACAGGGCGAACACGAGCAGTACTTC	CASRPGQGEHEQYF
TRBV6-5	TRBJ1-2	NA	NA	TGTGCCAGCAGTTACTCGATGCAGGGCTATGGCTACACCTTC	CASSYSMQGYGYTF
TRBV2	TRBJ2-1	TRBD1	NA	TGTGCCAGCATCGCCGGGACAGCAACTTACAATGAGCAGTTCTTC	CASIAGTATYNEQFF
TRBV4-3	TRBJ2-1	TRBD2	NA	TGCGCCAGCAGTACTAGCGTCGAAGATGAGCAGTTCTTC	CASSTSVEDEQFF
TRBV19	TRBJ2-7	TRBD1	NA	TGTGCCAGTAGTTTCGGACAGGGACCCTTCGCCGAGCAGTACTTC	CASSFGQGPFAEQYF
TRBV19	TRBJ2-1	TRBD1	NA	TGTGCCAGTAGCCGACAGGGGGGTTCAAATGAGCAGTTCTTC	CASSRQGGSNEQFF
TRBV7-7	TRBJ2-2	NA	NA	TGTGCCAGCAGCTCTGCAGGTACCGGGGAGCTGTTTTTT	CASSSAGTGELFF
TRBV6-5	TRBJ1-2	NA	NA	TGTGCCAGCAGTTCCACAGGGAACCAGGATGGCTACACCTTC	CASSSTGNQDGYTF
TRBV7-6	TRBJ2-3	NA	NA	TGTGCCAGCAGCTACGCGGGCACAGATACGCAGTATTTT	CASSYAGTDTQYF
TRBV13	TRBJ1-1	TRBD1	NA	TGTGCCAGCAGCGGACAGGGGAGGGAGACTGAAGCTTTCTTT	CASSGQGRETEAFF
TRBV18	TRBJ2-3	NA	NA	TGTGCCAGCTCACCTGGAGGTGAAGATACGCAGTATTTT	CASSPGGEDTQYF
TRBV7-3	TRBJ1-1	NA	NA	TGTGCCAGCAGCTCCGACACCTCGAACACTGAAGCTTTCTTT	CASSSDTSNTEAFF
TRBV5-1	TRBJ2-3	TRBD2	NA	TGCGCCAGCAGCTTAGCGGGGGTAGATACGCAGTATTTT	CASSLAGVDTQYF
TRBV7-6	TRBJ2-7	TRBD1	few	TGTGCCAGCAGCAGGGGGCGCGAGCAGTACTTC	CASSRGREQYF
TRBV28	TRBJ1-4	NA	once	TGTGCCAGCGACCAGGGAGGCAAAAAACTGTTTTTT	CASDQGGKKLFF
TRBV18	TRBJ2-1	TRBD1	NA	TGTGCCAGCTCACGGGGAACACAGGGGAGCATCAATGAGCAGTTCTTC	CASSRGTQGSINEQFF
TRBV2	TRBJ2-1	NA	NA	TGTGCCAGCAGCGGAGGCCAGATCGATTGGAATGAGCAGTTCTTC	CASSGGQIDWNEQFF
TRBV5-1	TRBJ2-1	TRBD1	once	TGCGCCAGCAGCCCCGGACAGGGGATCTACAATGAGCAGTTCTTC	CASSPGQGIYNEQFF
TRBV28	TRBJ1-1	TRBD1	NA	TGTGCCAGCAGTCTCCCGGGGACAGGGAACGAAGCTTTCTTT	CASSLPGTGNEAFF
TRBV4-3	TRBJ1-1	TRBD1	NA	TGCGCCAGCAGCCAAGATAGACAGGGTTATCTTGAAGCTTTCTTT	CASSQDRQGYLEAFF
TRBV15	TRBJ1-1	NA	NA	TGTGCCACCAGCAGAGTCATGACAGGCAGGACTGAAGCTTTCTTT	CATSRVMTGRTEAFF
TRBV6-5	TRBJ1-1	NA	NA	TGTGCCAGCAGTACCCGGGTGGACACTGAAGCTTTCTTT	CASSTRVDTEAFF
TRBV19	TRBJ1-4	TRBD1	NA	TGTGCCAGTATGCTTCGTCCGGGACAGAAAATTTTT	CASMLRPGQKIF
TRBV13	TRBJ2-7	TRBD2	NA	TGTGCCAGCAGCTTAGGCGGGGGGGCCTACGAGCAGTACTTC	CASSLGGGAYEQYF
TRBV7-9	TRBJ1-2	NA	NA	TGTGCCAGCAGCTTATCAGATGTCCCCCGCTACACCTTC	CASSLSDVPRYTF
TRBV7-9	TRBJ2-7	NA	NA	TGTGCCAGCAGCTTAAACCGGGGTGGGCAGTACTTC	CASSLNRGGQYF
TRBV15	TRBJ1-2	NA	NA	TGTGCCACCAGCAGAACCCAGGGGAGTCTGGGTGGCTACACCTTC	CATSRTQGSLGGYTF
TRBV19	TRBJ1-2	NA	NA	TGTGCCAGTAGTCAGGGGTTGGGTTATGGCTACACCTTC	CASSQGLGYGYTF
TRBV4-2	TRBJ2-1	TRBD2	NA	TGTGCCAGCAGCCAACGACTAGCGGGGGTGGTGGGGAATGAGCAGTTCTTC	CASSQRLAGVVGNEQFF
TRBV25-1	TRBJ1-2	TRBD1	NA	TGTGCCAGCAGTGATTGGACAGGGGGCTATGGCTACACCTTC	CASSDWTGGYGYTF
TRBV6-1	TRBJ1-2	NA	NA	TGTGCCAGCGCGGTGAGGGGAGGGGGCTATGGCTACACCTTC	CASAVRGGGYGYTF
TRBV4-2	TRBJ2-1	TRBD2	NA	TGTGCCAGCAGCCACGCTGGGACTAGCAGAAACAATGAGCAGTTCTTC	CASSHAGTSRNNEQFF
TRBV15	TRBJ2-1	NA	NA	TGTGCCACCAGCCGCTCCTACAATGAGCAGTTCTTC	CATSRSYNEQFF
TRBV7-7	TRBJ2-1	TRBD2	NA	TGTGCTAGCAGCTTAGTCTCGCTTACTAGCGGGGGGGCGCATGAGCAGTTCTTC	CASSLVSLTSGGAHEQFF
TRBV9	TRBJ2-7	TRBD1	NA	TGTGCCAGCAGCGTAGGACAGGGGGGCTACGAGCAGTACTTC	CASSVGQGGYEQYF
TRBV12-5	TRBJ2-7	TRBD1	NA	TGTGCTAGTGCCCTCGACAGGGGCTTCTACGAGCAGTACTTC	CASALDRGFYEQYF
TRBV6-6	TRBJ1-4	NA	NA	TGTGCCAGCACTTTGGACAGAAAACTGTTTTTT	CASTLDRKLFF
TRBV14	TRBJ1-2	NA	once	TGTGCCAGCAGCCCAGGCCGGGGTGTCTTCACTTATGGCTACACCTTC	CASSPGRGVFTYGYTF
TRBV5-4	TRBJ1-4	TRBD1	NA	TGTGCCAGCAGCCGTGGGGGACAGGGGGATGAAAAACTGTTTTTT	CASSRGGQGDEKLFF
TRBV7-8	TRBJ2-1	NA	NA	TGTGCCAGCAGCTTAGAGTCGGGGTACAATGAGCAGTTCTTC	CASSLESGYNEQFF
TRBV5-1	TRBJ2-3	TRBD2	few	TGCGCCAGCAGCTTGTACAGCGGGGAAAGCACAGATACGCAGTATTTT	CASSLYSGESTDTQYF
TRBV7-2	TRBJ1-1	NA	NA	TGTGCCAGCAGCCCACCCTCCCGACAAGAAGCTTTCTTT	CASSPPSRQEAFF
TRBV9	TRBJ1-1	NA	NA	TGTGCCAGCAGCGCATTTATCGGGGGGAACACTGAAGCTTTCTTT	CASSAFIGGNTEAFF
TRBV5-5	TRBJ2-7	NA	NA	TGTGCCAGCAGCTTGACGGTTGCGCAGGGGACGGGGCAGTACTTC	CASSLTVAQGTGQYF
TRBV9	TRBJ2-1	NA	NA	TGTGCCAGCAGCGTAACAGCGGGTCAAACCTACAATGAGCAGTTCTTC	CASSVTAGQTYNEQFF
TRBV7-9	TRBJ1-2	TRBD1	NA	TGTGCCAGCAGCTCAACCGGGACAGGGGTGCCGGAGAGCTTC	CASSSTGTGVPESF
TRBV6-1	TRBJ2-1	TRBD1	NA	TGTGCCAGCAGCCTAGGGACAGGGAATTTCAATGAGCAGTTCTTC	CASSLGTGNFNEQFF
TRBV6-1	TRBJ1-3	TRBD1	NA	TGTGCCAGCAGGGGCGGGACAGCGGGAAACACCATATATTTT	CASRGGTAGNTIYF